Ten or more counts support the clone carrying this T cell receptor (beta chain). Its antigen is unidentified. This entry comes from a study of CD8 T cells in ankylosing spondylitis. Study results and limitations: Several of the motif variants were reported before in synovial fluid and blood from reactive arthritis. Clones linked to disease were reported to show significant enrichment in matched ankylosing spondylitis synovial fluid. Ankylosing spondylitis blood seemed to carry a telltale TCR beta motif made of several highly homologous variants. Disease-associated clones were CD8+ and fairly uncommon in peripheral blood.

The germline gives CDR1 MDHEN, CDR2 SYDVKM. V gave up 5 bases and J gave up 3 bases, with 9 bases separating them. CDR3 length: 13 residues. TCRdb ran MiXCR on the 5' RACE reads and lists one entry per CDR3 protein. This table has 150,000 to 200,000 distinct CDR3 sequences, roughly 13% appearing once. The sequencing input was blood, either unsorted or a sorted T cell fraction (not recorded which). The V gene is TRBV28, the J gene TRBJ2-3; D not certain. This TCR was sampled from a female donor with ankylosing spondylitis or in good health (not recorded which). The CDR3 sequence: CASSILRTDTQYF. CDR3 bases: TGTGCCAGCAGTATCCTAAGGACAGATACGCAGTATTTT. The complete variable domain, with remaining parts taken from reference TRBV28 and TRBJ2-3, reads DVKVTQSSRYLVKRTGEKVFLECVQDMDHENMFWYRQDPGLGLRLIYFSYDVKMKEKGDIPEGYSVSREKKERFSLILESASTNQTSMYLCASSILRTDTQYFGPGTRLTVL.